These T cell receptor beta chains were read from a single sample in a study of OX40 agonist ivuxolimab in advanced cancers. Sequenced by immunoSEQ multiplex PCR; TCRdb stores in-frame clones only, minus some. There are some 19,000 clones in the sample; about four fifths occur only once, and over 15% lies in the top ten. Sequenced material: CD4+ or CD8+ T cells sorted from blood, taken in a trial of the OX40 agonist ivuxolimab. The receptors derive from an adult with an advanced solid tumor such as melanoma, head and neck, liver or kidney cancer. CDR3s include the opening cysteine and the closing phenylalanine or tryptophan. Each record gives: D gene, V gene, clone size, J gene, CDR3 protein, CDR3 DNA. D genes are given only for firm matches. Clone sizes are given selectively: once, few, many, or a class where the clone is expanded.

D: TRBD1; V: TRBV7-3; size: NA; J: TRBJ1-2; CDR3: CASSPTPTGDGYTF; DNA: TGTGCCAGCAGCCCCACCCCGACAGGGGATGGCTACACCTTC
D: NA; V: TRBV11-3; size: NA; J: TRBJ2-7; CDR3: CASSLGPRNYEQYF; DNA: TGTGCCAGCAGCTTAGGGCCGAGGAACTACGAGCAGTACTTC
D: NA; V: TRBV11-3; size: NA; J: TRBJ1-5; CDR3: CASSSAGPLSNQPQHF; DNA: TGTGCCAGCAGCTCGGCAGGACCTTTGAGCAATCAGCCCCAGCATTTT
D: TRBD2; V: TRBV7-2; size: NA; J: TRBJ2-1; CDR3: CASSTGRSSYNEQFF; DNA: TGTGCCAGCAGCACCGGGAGGAGCTCCTACAATGAGCAGTTCTTC
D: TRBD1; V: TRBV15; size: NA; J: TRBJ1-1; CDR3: CATTTPGTGLNAEAFF; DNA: TGTGCCACCACCACCCCCGGGACAGGGTTGAACGCGGAAGCTTTCTTT
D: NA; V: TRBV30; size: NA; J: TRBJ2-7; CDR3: CAWRDLGQSEQYF; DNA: TGTGCCTGGAGAGATCTAGGACAGTCCGAGCAGTACTTC
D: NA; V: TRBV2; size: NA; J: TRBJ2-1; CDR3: CASISRGGRLDEQFF; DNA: TGTGCCAGCATTTCGAGGGGGGGCCGTTTGGATGAGCAGTTCTTC
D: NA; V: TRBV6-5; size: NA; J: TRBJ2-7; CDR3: CASSPLFEQYF; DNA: TGTGCCAGCAGCCCCCTTTTCGAGCAGTACTTC
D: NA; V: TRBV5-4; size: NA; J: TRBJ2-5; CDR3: CASSLARETQYF; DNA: TGTGCCAGCAGCTTGGCACGAGAGACCCAGTACTTC
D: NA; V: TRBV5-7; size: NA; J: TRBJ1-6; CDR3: CASSLMSSYNSPLHF; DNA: TGTGCCAGCAGCTTGATGAGCTCCTATAATTCACCCCTCCACTTT
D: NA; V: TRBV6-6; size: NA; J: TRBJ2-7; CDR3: CASSPCYEQYF; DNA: TGTGCCAGCAGTCCCTGCTACGAGCAGTACTTC
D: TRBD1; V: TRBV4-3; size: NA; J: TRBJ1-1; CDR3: CASSQVDRGGYTEAFF; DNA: TGCGCCAGCAGCCAAGTAGACAGGGGAGGGTACACTGAAGCTTTCTTT
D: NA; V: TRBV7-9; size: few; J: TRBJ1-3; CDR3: CASSLGPNSVPGNTIYF; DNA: TGTGCCAGCAGCTTAGGTCCCAACAGCGTCCCTGGAAACACCATATATTTT
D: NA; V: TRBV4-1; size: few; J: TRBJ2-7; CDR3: CASSQEGAPRTYEQYF; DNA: TGCGCCAGCAGCCAAGAGGGGGCCCCGAGGACCTACGAGCAGTACTTC
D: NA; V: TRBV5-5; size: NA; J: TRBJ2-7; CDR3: CASSLGQWTKLYEQYF; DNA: TGTGCCAGCAGCCTCGGACAGTGGACTAAACTCTACGAGCAGTACTTC
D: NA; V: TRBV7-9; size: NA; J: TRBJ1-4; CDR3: CASSLPEGYNEKLFF; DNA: TGTGCCAGCAGCCTACCCGAGGGGTACAATGAAAAACTGTTTTTT
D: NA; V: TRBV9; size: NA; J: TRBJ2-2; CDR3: CASRPGSRNTGELFF; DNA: TGTGCCAGCAGACCGGGGTCACGGAACACCGGGGAGCTGTTTTTT
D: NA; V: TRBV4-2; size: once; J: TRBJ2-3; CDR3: CASSQASGATDTQYF; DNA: TGTGCCAGCAGCCAAGCATCGGGGGCCACAGATACGCAGTATTTT
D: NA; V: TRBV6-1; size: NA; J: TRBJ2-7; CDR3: CASRSPYYEQYF; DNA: TGTGCCAGCAGGAGCCCCTACTACGAGCAGTACTTC
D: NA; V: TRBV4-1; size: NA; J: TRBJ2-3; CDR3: CASSDKTSTDTQYF; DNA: TGCGCCAGCAGTGACAAGACTAGCACAGATACGCAGTATTTT